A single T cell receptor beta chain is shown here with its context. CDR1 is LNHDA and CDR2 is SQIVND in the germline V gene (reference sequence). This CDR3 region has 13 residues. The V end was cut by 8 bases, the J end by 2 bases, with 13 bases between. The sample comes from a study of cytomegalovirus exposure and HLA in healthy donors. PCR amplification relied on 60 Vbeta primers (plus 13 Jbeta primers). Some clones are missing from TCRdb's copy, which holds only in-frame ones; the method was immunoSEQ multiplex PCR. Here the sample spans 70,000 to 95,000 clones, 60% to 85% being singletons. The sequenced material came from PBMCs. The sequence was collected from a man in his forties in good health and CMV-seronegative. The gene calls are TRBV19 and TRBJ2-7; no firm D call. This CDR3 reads CASGGTQTYEQYF. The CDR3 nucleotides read TGTGCCAGTGGCGGCACGCAAACCTACGAGCAGTACTTC.